The present T cell receptor (beta chain) was sequenced within a study of siplizumab effects on memory and regulatory T cells. General study points: Whether proliferating Tregs in siplizumab cultures suppress was not functionally confirmed.

Profiling relied on immunoSEQ multiplex PCR, and the TCRdb table lists in-frame clones only, not all of them. Of around 100,000 clones in the sample, more than 85% were seen once. With respect to this clone: No antigen is known for it.

Germline lookup yields CDR1 SGHAT and CDR2 FQNNGV. This CDR3 has 12 residues. The V end lost 0 bases, the J end lost 4 bases, and 4 bases lay between the germline ends. The sequenced sample consisted of CD4+ T cells sorted from blood. This chain connects TRBV11-2 to TRBJ2-7; D is unclear. The TCR originated in a human donor in good health. This CDR3 is CASSLDRYEQYF. In nucleotides, the CDR3 is TGTGCCAGCAGCTTAGATCGTTACGAGCAGTACTTC.